Following are 21 T cell receptor beta chains from one sample sequenced in a study of blood T cell repertoires in COVID-19. TCRdb keeps only in-frame clones here, not all; method: immunoSEQ multiplex PCR. This sample has approximately 75,000 clones, with 74% found just once. Material: peripheral blood. The receptors stem from a human donor with acute or convalescent COVID-19. The donor label of this sample is uncertain.

This clone appeared a single time. This chain's CDR3 is CASSSGTVNNEQFF. CDR3 nucleotide sequence: TGTGCCAGCAGTTCCGGGACAGTTAACAATGAGCAGTTCTTC. The chain joins TRBV27 to TRBJ2-1, with 7 bases matching TRBD1. V lost 4 bases to trimming and J lost 5 bases; unmatched junction nucleotides: 5. This CDR3 spans 14 amino acids. Germline values: CDR1 MNHEY, CDR2 SMNVEV (reference sequence).

In its sample, this clone was seen a few times. This chain links TRBV13 with TRBJ2-1, with D possibly being TRBD2 (5 bases). The CDR3 contains 15 residues. Germline CDR1 reads PRHDT; CDR2 reads FYEKMQ (reference sequence). Trimming removed 5 bases from V and 2 bases from J, with 13 bases in between. For the CDR3, the DNA is TGTGCCAGCAGCCCCCGGGGTAACACCTACAATGAGCAGTTCTTC. Translation gives CASSPRGNTYNEQFF.

The rearrangement links TRBV20-1 to TRBJ2-7; a weak D match, TRBD1 (6 bases). The CDR3 sequence is 15 residues long. In germline, CDR1 is DFQATT, CDR2 SNEGSKA (reference sequence). The V and J ends lost 3 bases and 2 bases respectively, with 17 bases between them. The CDR3 region is CSASATGTFAYEQYF. CDR3 DNA sequence: TGCAGTGCTAGTGCAACCGGGACATTTGCCTACGAGCAGTACTTC.

The V gene is TRBV28, the J gene TRBJ2-4; 10 positions agree with TRBD2. Trimming at V came to 7 bases and at J to 2 bases, leaving 11 bases not matched to a gene. CDR1 and CDR2 (germline): MDHEN, SYDVKM. This CDR3 is built from 17 residues. The CDR3 here is CASTSGGAWSTKNIQYF. The DNA for the CDR3 is TGTGCCAGCACGAGCGGGGGGGCCTGGTCTACCAAAAACATTCAGTACTTC.

This rearrangement joins TRBV5-4 to TRBJ1-3; TRBD1 agrees at 7 bases. Germline CDR1 is SGHNT and CDR2 is YYREEE (reference sequence). CDR3 length equals 15 residues. J lost 1 base, V lost 4 bases, and 5 bases had no gene match. For the CDR3, the DNA is TGTGCCAGCAGCCGTAACAGGGGTTCTGGAAACACCATATATTTT. Translation gives CASSRNRGSGNTIYF.

This clone was seen only a few times. The chain couples TRBV29-1 to TRBJ2-7; TRBD2 agrees at 11 bases. The germline V gene has CDR1 SQVTM and CDR2 ANQGSEA. V was clipped by 0 bases and J by 2 bases; unmatched bases: 15. The CDR3 covers 19 residues. Written as DNA, the CDR3 is TGCAGCGTTGAAGAACGCTCACTAGCGGGAGACGGGAGTCCCTACGAGCAGTACTTC. This translates into CSVEERSLAGDGSPYEQYF.

CDR3 sequence: CASSFSTSGSGETQYF. CDR3 nucleotide sequence: TGTGCCAGCAGCTTCAGCACTAGCGGGAGCGGAGAGACCCAGTACTTC. J is TRBJ2-5 and V is TRBV9, with 11 bases that match TRBD2. Trimming at V came to 4 bases and at J to 4 bases, leaving 9 bases not matched to a gene. The CDR3 runs to 16 residues. Germline assignment: CDR1 SGDLS and CDR2 YYNGEE. The full variable domain, completed using reference TRBV9 and TRBJ2-5, is DSGVTQTPKHLITATGQRVTLRCSPRSGDLSVYWYQQSLDQGLQFLIQYYNGEERAKGNILERFSAQQFPDLHSELNLSSLELGDSALYFCASSFSTSGSGETQYFGPGTRLLVL.

The V and J genes are TRBV7-3 and TRBJ2-1; 9 nucleotides match TRBD2. Germline V gene lookup returns CDR1 SGHTA and CDR2 FQGTGA. The CDR3 sequence is 15 residues long. The junction had 3 bases not matched to a gene; V was cut back by 3 bases and J by 3 bases. The CDR3 protein is CASSLGSGSYNEQFF. The CDR3 nucleotides are TGTGCCAGCAGCTTGGGTAGCGGGAGCTACAATGAGCAGTTCTTC.

This clone was seen a handful of times. V usage is TRBV7-2 and J usage is TRBJ1-1; D is perhaps TRBD1 (5 bases). The V and J ends lost 5 bases and 2 bases respectively, with 12 bases between them. Looked up from germline, CDR1 is SGHTA and CDR2 is FQGNSA. This CDR3 is 14 amino acids long. CDR3 bases: TGTGCCAGCAGCGTCGACAGCCTCAACACTGAAGCTTTCTTT. The encoded protein is CASSVDSLNTEAFF.

The gene calls are TRBV7-2 and TRBJ2-2; the D gene is possibly TRBD2 (6 bases). With 5 bases removed from V and 7 bases from J, the gap between germline ends came to 20 bases. This CDR3 is 16 amino acids long. Germline V lookup: CDR1 SGHTA, CDR2 FQGNSA. Here the CDR3 DNA reads TGTGCCAGCAGCGCCCGCGGGACGGGGACGGGCGGGGAGCTGTTTTTT. Its protein product is CASSARGTGTGGELFF.

In its sample, this clone was seen once. The genes are TRBV9 and TRBJ2-1; 7 bases are shared with TRBD2. Germline V gives CDR1 SGDLS, CDR2 YYNGEE. This CDR3 spans 17 amino acids. Germline trimming cut 2 bases from V and 0 bases from J; bases unmatched to any gene: 8. The CDR3 sequence: CASSVRGDGSSYNEQFF. Here the CDR3 DNA reads TGTGCCAGCAGCGTTCGGGGGGACGGCAGCTCCTACAATGAGCAGTTCTTC.

The chain employs TRBV5-5 and TRBJ2-1; TRBD2 aligns across 13 bases. Germline CDR1 reads SGHKS; CDR2 reads YYEKEE (reference sequence). Germline trimming cut 0 bases from V and 4 bases from J; bases unmatched to any gene: 4. The CDR3 runs to 17 residues. The CDR3: CASSLVGLAGFYNEQFF. For the CDR3, the DNA is TGTGCCAGCAGCTTGGTGGGACTAGCGGGATTTTACAATGAGCAGTTCTTC.

The J gene is TRBJ2-1, the V gene TRBV24-1; D is unclear. The germline V gene has CDR1 KGHDR and CDR2 SFDVKD. The CDR3 totals 16 residues. Trimming cost V 3 bases and J 2 bases, with 13 bases left between them. CDR3 in amino acids: CATSDGAPSAYNEQFF. CDR3 nucleotides: TGTGCCACCAGTGATGGAGCCCCCTCGGCCTACAATGAGCAGTTCTTC.

The CDR3 is CASSRPGTSNYGYTF. The CDR3 coding sequence is TGTGCCAGCAGTCGTCCAGGGACATCTAACTATGGCTACACCTTC. The chain joins TRBV28 to TRBJ1-2; tentatively, D is TRBD1 (6 bases). The CDR3 has 15 residues. Trimming left V 5 bases short and J 0 bases short, with 13 bases between. The germline gives CDR1 MDHEN, CDR2 SYDVKM.

The chain has TRBV19 and TRBJ1-6; 7 bases are a match to TRBD1. The V segment lost 6 bases and the J segment 7 bases; nucleotides outside the gene matches: 6. The CDR3 length is 14 residues. The germline V gene has CDR1 LNHDA and CDR2 SQIVND (reference sequence). Here the CDR3 DNA reads TGTGCCAGTAGCAGCGCAGGGGGAAATTCACCCCTCCACTTT. The encoded protein is CASSSAGGNSPLHF. Together with reference TRBV19 and TRBJ1-6, the CDR3 gives the full variable domain: DGGITQSPKYLFRKEGQNVTLSCEQNLNHDAMYWYRQDPGQGLRLIYYSQIVNDFQKGDIAEGYSVSREKKESFPLTVTSAQKNPTAFYLCASSSAGGNSPLHFGNGTRLTVT.

The rearrangement uses TRBV19 and TRBJ1-5; no definite D call. CDR3 length: 15 residues. Germline CDR1 is LNHDA and CDR2 is SQIVND (reference sequence). Trimming stripped 3 bases from V and 6 bases from J, with 15 bases between. CDR3 coding DNA: TGTGCCAGTAGTATTTCGGTTGCCAGGTCTCAGCCCCAGCATTTT. Translated: CASSISVARSQPQHF.

The V gene is TRBV28, the J gene TRBJ1-1, with D perhaps TRBD1 (5 bases). The CDR3 sequence is 14 residues long. Germline V gene sequence: CDR1 MDHEN, CDR2 SYDVKM. Trimming took 3 bases from V and 3 from J, leaving 11 bases between them. The chain's CDR3 is CASSLLGGYTEAFF. DNA of the CDR3: TGTGCCAGCAGTTTGTTGGGGGGGTACACTGAAGCTTTCTTT.

The CDR3 DNA reads as TGTGCCAGCAGCTTCGATCGGGGGGCCGCCTACGAGCAGTACGTC. This codes for CASSFDRGAAYEQYV. The rearrangement uses TRBV11-2 and TRBJ2-7, with D possibly being TRBD2 (7 bases). Germline lookup yields CDR1 SGHAT and CDR2 FQNNGV. V lost 3 bases and J lost 2, with 14 bases in between. This CDR3 is built from 15 residues.

The genes are TRBV9 and TRBJ2-3; 8 nucleotides line up with TRBD2. With V trimmed by 0 bases and J by 2 bases, 5 bases remained unmatched. Germline CDR1 reads SGDLS; CDR2 reads YYNGEE. The CDR3 is 16 residues long. The DNA for the CDR3 is TGTGCCAGCAGCGTAGTCGCGGGAGGAATCACAGATACGCAGTATTTT. Residues: CASSVVAGGITDTQYF.

The chain is built from TRBV28 and TRBJ1-3; D perhaps matches TRBD1 (6 bases). V was shortened by 8 bases and J by 6 bases, with 20 bases between the two germline ends. Germline-derived CDR1 and CDR2 are MDHEN and SYDVKM. The CDR3 has 15 amino acids. The CDR3 region has the DNA TGTGCCAGCTTATCGGGGGGGCAAAATGAAAACACCATATATTTT. Its translation: CASLSGGQNENTIYF.

The gene calls are TRBV24-1 and TRBJ2-7; 12 bases line up with TRBD2. The germline CDR1 and CDR2 sequences are KGHDR and SFDVKD. Trimming took 4 bases from V and 5 from J; bases not matched to a gene: 5. This CDR3 is 15 amino acids long. The CDR3 reads CATSDSTSGSHEQYF. CDR3 nucleotides: TGTGCCACCAGTGACTCGACTAGCGGGAGCCACGAGCAGTACTTC.